This T cell receptor beta chain was observed in a study of molecular identifiers for immune sequencing clone quantification (dated by TCRdb to 2016 to 2019). Context from the whole study: For a replicate experiment, the RNA from either about 20,000 or 100,000 naive CD8 T cells was divided into five aliquots, and four of those aliquots went on to sequencing. The study was a methods study using CD8 T cells to benchmark molecular-identifier clustering-based TCR repertoire sequencing (MIDCIRS) and TCR RNA copy counting. Points the paper makes about the study in general: Highly expanded clone sizes could be underestimated because identical TCR molecules may share a barcode. In CMV-specific effector cells, clones with more than 20 RNA copies accounted for over 99% of molecules, whereas in naive cells such clones accounted for under 1%. The naive libraries included spiked-in Jurkat TCR RNA (about 11 copies' worth), and this RNA is not part of the donor repertoire. Modeling indicated about 3 TCR RNA copies recovered per cell, compared with about 9.4 by digital PCR, which implies a capture efficiency of about 27%. When barcode sub-clustering was not used, chimeric consensus sequences inflated TCR diversity, with chimeras reaching as high as 47%. A single cell's worth of spiked-in Jurkat TCR RNA was reported detectable even among 900,000 to 1,000,000 naive CD8 T cells.

Naive CD8 T cell libraries were made from roughly 20,000 to 1,000,000 sorted cells using 10%, 30% or 50% of purified RNA. On a BD FACSAria II, naive CD8 T cells were FACS-sorted as CD8+CD4-CCR7+CD45RA+ and collected into RLT Plus buffer. Detection sensitivity was tested by spiking Jurkat RNA equal to fewer than twelve TCR copies' worth into samples containing roughly 19,000-1,100,000 naive CD8 T cells. Enrichment of CD8 T cells was done with RosetteSep CD8+ T Cell Enrichment Cocktail plus Ficoll-Paque, and ACK red cell lysis came afterward. This clonotype came up many times. What this receptor recognizes is not known. No base quality values were provided; no much bigger clone lies one nucleotide off. Library preparation used PCR. These reads were obtained on a NextSeq 500. Bulk TCR libraries were made following a previously described method, with the TCR primers given in Table S5. Total RNA was purified with the Qiagen AllPrep DNA/RNA kit. Before any analysis, reads coming from multiple sequencing runs of the same library were combined into one pool. For the original study's pipeline: Only reads with exact TCR constant sequence were kept, trimmed to 150 nt, and grouped by their 12-nt molecular barcodes. Reads within each barcode group were sub-clustered using a 15% Levenshtein threshold, and quality-weighted consensus sequences were constructed for each RNA molecule. Non-functional sequences were discarded, and so were lower-count sequences lying one edit away from another sequence. Barcode sub-clusters with fewer than 20% of the maximum read count were removed, based on fitting two negative binomial distributions. In TCRdb, the public reads were trimmed at Q25 with fastp and aligned with MiXCR, with productive beta chains retained. Identical CDR3 proteins give one entry, which carries the most common genes and DNA. TCRdb's processing, not the authors' own work, is the source of the V and J calls. This sample lists 400,000 to 600,000 distinct CDR3 sequences; approximately 25% were detected once. Around 0.79% of the sample is in the top ten clones.

What was sequenced was naive CD8+ T cells from blood, with Jurkat cell RNA spiked in. The cell subset or site label corresponds to: FACS-sorted CD8+CD4-CCR7+CD45RA+ naive T cells. This clonotype was sampled from a human donor in good health. Some libraries in this study had Jurkat cell RNA spiked in.

Read as DNA, the sequence is TGTGCCAGCAGTCTACCACGATCGGATACGCAGTATTTT. This encodes CASSLPRSDTQYF. The chain links TRBV12-3 or TRBV12-4 with TRBJ2-3, with the D gene uncertain. V was cut back by 5 bases and J by 6 bases, leaving a gap of 12 bases between them. CDR3 length: 13 amino acids, cysteine to phenylalanine. Here the CDR3 DNA is all that survives: 39 bases in frame from base 1.